The rows below give T cell receptor beta chains drawn from one sample of a study of vaccination and CD4 T cells after COVID-19. TCRdb used MiXCR to reprocess the PCR reads, holding one entry per CDR3 protein. The sample includes 25,000 to 30,000 distinct CDR3 sequences, about 60% of them seen just once. These receptors' antigens are unknown. The specimen was CD4+ T cells from blood, cultured in vitro, collected after SARS-CoV-2 vaccination. The receptors were sampled from a human donor who received a COVID-19 vaccine. The CDR3 runs from the conserved cysteine through the conserved F or W. A D gene is named only where the DNA matches it firmly. A clone size is listed for some rows: how often the clone was seen (once, few, many), or a class if it is expanded.

D: -; V: TRBV4-1; size: once; J: TRBJ2-5; CDR3: CASSHPRTETQYF; DNA: TGCGCCAGCAGCCATCCCCGGACGGAGACCCAGTACTTC
D: -; V: TRBV20-1; size: -; J: TRBJ1-4; CDR3: CSARLVEKLFF; DNA: TGCAGTGCTAGACTTGTTGAAAAACTGTTTTTT
D: -; V: TRBV6-1; size: -; J: TRBJ2-1; CDR3: CASSERGLYNEQFF; DNA: TGTGCCAGCAGTGAAAGGGGACTGTACAATGAGCAGTTCTTC
D: -; V: TRBV11-2; size: once; J: TRBJ2-1; CDR3: CASSSRTEQFF; DNA: TGTGCCAGCAGCAGCCGGACGGAGCAGTTCTTC
D: TRBD1; V: TRBV30; size: -; J: TRBJ2-7; CDR3: CAWSPARDRSSYEQYF; DNA: TGTGCCTGGAGTCCCGCGCGGGACAGGTCTTCCTACGAGCAGTACTTC
D: -; V: TRBV7-8; size: -; J: TRBJ1-4; CDR3: CASSPQDEGLGEKLFF; DNA: TGTGCCAGCAGCCCCCAAGACGAAGGCCTGGGGGAAAAACTGTTTTTT
D: TRBD1; V: TRBV6-1; size: few; J: TRBJ2-1; CDR3: CASRDRGYNEQFF; DNA: TGTGCCAGCCGGGACAGGGGATACAATGAGCAGTTCTTC
D: TRBD2; V: TRBV20-1; size: once; J: TRBJ2-5; CDR3: CSARKRLAGYQETQYF; DNA: TGCAGTGCTAGAAAGCGACTAGCGGGCTATCAAGAGACCCAGTACTTC
D: -; V: TRBV7-8; size: -; J: TRBJ2-5; CDR3: CASTSGGQTETQYF; DNA: TGTGCCAGCACCTCTGGGGGGCAGACGGAGACCCAGTACTTC
D: TRBD1; V: TRBV6-4; size: -; J: TRBJ1-2; CDR3: CASSKWGRGQNYGYTF; DNA: TGTGCCAGCAGTAAATGGGGCAGGGGGCAAAACTATGGCTACACCTTC
D: TRBD2; V: TRBV2; size: -; J: TRBJ2-5; CDR3: CASSELAGGRLMETQYF; DNA: TGTGCCAGCAGTGAACTAGCGGGGGGCCGTTTGATGGAGACCCAGTACTTC
D: -; V: TRBV10-3; size: once; J: TRBJ2-7; CDR3: CAISESGGAGYEQYF; DNA: TGTGCCATCAGTGAGTCCGGCGGGGCAGGCTACGAGCAGTACTTC
D: -; V: TRBV6-1; size: -; J: TRBJ1-2; CDR3: CASRFRRDSNYGYTF; DNA: TGTGCCAGCAGATTCCGTCGGGACTCTAACTATGGCTACACCTTC
D: -; V: TRBV7-6; size: -; J: TRBJ2-3; CDR3: CASSSSWGDTQYF; DNA: TGTGCCAGCAGCTCCTCTTGGGGGGATACGCAGTATTTT
D: -; V: TRBV5-1; size: -; J: TRBJ2-3; CDR3: CASSLGVFSTDTQYF; DNA: TGCGCCAGCAGCTTGGGGGTGTTTAGCACAGATACGCAGTATTTT
D: -; V: TRBV27; size: -; J: TRBJ1-5; CDR3: CASSLQGLVQPQHF; DNA: TGTGCCAGCAGTTTACAGGGTCTTGTTCAGCCCCAGCATTTT
D: -; V: TRBV5-1; size: -; J: TRBJ2-5; CDR3: CASSLALGETQYF; DNA: TGCGCCAGCAGCTTGGCCCTCGGGGAGACCCAGTACTTC
D: -; V: TRBV25-1; size: -; J: TRBJ2-3; CDR3: CASSSTDTQYF; DNA: TGTGCCAGCAGTAGTACAGATACGCAGTATTTT
D: -; V: TRBV20-1; size: few; J: TRBJ2-3; CDR3: CSALAGGSTDTQYF; DNA: TGCAGTGCTCTGGCCGGCGGAAGCACAGATACGCAGTATTTT
D: -; V: TRBV2; size: -; J: TRBJ2-3; CDR3: CASRVIMQYF; DNA: TGTGCCAGCAGGGTCATAATGCAGTATTTT
D: -; V: TRBV20-1; size: -; J: TRBJ2-5; CDR3: CSAFKPQETQYF; DNA: TGCAGTGCTTTCAAACCGCAAGAGACCCAGTACTTC
D: TRBD1; V: TRBV11-2; size: few; J: TRBJ1-6; CDR3: CASSLGTGGVSYNSPLHF; DNA: TGTGCCAGCAGCTTAGGGACAGGGGGTGTCTCCTATAATTCACCCCTCCACTTT
D: -; V: TRBV7-2; size: -; J: TRBJ1-2; CDR3: CASSLRLGARDGYTF; DNA: TGTGCCAGCAGCTTAAGATTGGGGGCTAGAGATGGCTACACCTTC
D: TRBD2; V: TRBV20-1; size: -; J: TRBJ2-3; CDR3: CSARVGAGGSGDTQYF; DNA: TGCAGTGCTAGAGTTGGAGCGGGGGGATCGGGGGATACGCAGTATTTT
D: -; V: TRBV9; size: -; J: TRBJ1-5; CDR3: CASSADGSSNQPQHF; DNA: TGTGCCAGCAGCGCCGACGGCAGTAGCAATCAGCCCCAGCATTTT